Given below is one T cell receptor (beta chain) in context. The target of this receptor is not known. The sample holds no much larger clone one base away, and base qualities are not on file. The sample holds other DNA sequences that translate to the same CDR3. The data are from a study of blood T cell repertoires in COVID-19 (dated by TCRdb to the early 2020s). A note on the overall study: The collaborator samples originated in the United States, Italy and Spain and spanned the acute and convalescent phases of COVID-19. The prospective study material was composed of cDNA or gDNA derived from T cells, B-cell-depleted T cells, or PBMCs. The dataset comprised deeply sampled blood TCRbeta repertoires from subjects exposed to, actively infected with, or recovered from COVID-19. A freely available public database, intended as a resource for researchers studying the immune response to SARS-CoV-2, is where the repertoires were released. The samples were drawn from two sources: the first 160 participants of the ongoing ImmuneRACE study, and approximately 1,300 subjects contributed by 6 global collaborators. Sample metadata almost always included a de-identified subject ID, COVID-19 status, age in years and sex. Where HLA class I and class II types were available, the types were taken from metadata supplied by the sample provider, not from assay-based typing.

Overall study results and their limits: The amount of clinical and demographic metadata varied by source and participant and was provided uncurated.

TCRbeta CDR3 regions were amplified from genomic DNA using the immunoSEQ Assay, a bias-controlled multiplex PCR. The study's processing was this. The number of nucleated cells in each sample was estimated from the amplification of reference gene primers within the assay. To quantify the absolute abundance of each unique TCRbeta CDR3 rearrangement, sequence reads were collapsed and filtered. Productive Simpson clonality was computed per sample as the square root of Simpson's diversity index over productive rearrangements. The table was pulled from immuneACCESS by TCRdb, which kept in-frame rearrangements only. Such tables lose some clones; where checked, under half of the loss comes from unresolved V genes, and the rest has no known cause. The V and J calls and clone size are taken from that table; D and trimming were inferred from the DNA. The sample table lists approximately 200,000 clones, 80% to 85% of them with a count of one. The ten largest clonotypes hold around 5.1% of the sample.

Collaborating institutions collected whole blood in K2EDTA tubes following their own protocols. Collaborator samples were shipped for TCRbeta analysis as frozen whole blood, isolated PBMCs, or DNA extracted from either sample type. Taken from the germline V gene (reference sequence), the CDR1 and CDR2 loops are DFQATT and SNEGSKA. Inclusive of the bounding cysteine and phenylalanine, the CDR3 is 11 residues long. Solely the CDR3 DNA is kept, with 33 bases framed from the first base. Trimming at the junction amounts to 2 bases on V and 5 bases on J, and the germline ends lie 7 bases apart. The sample was peripheral blood. The source of this sequence is a human donor in a cohort sampled during active COVID-19. The chain links TRBV20-1 with TRBJ2-7; no D gene call is confident. In nucleotides, the sequence is TGCAGTGCTAGATCAGGCCACGAGCAGTACTTC. This sequence encodes CSARSGHEQYF.